Below, 21 T cell receptor beta chains from the same sample are listed, as sequenced in a study of PD-1 blockade in mismatch repair-deficient tumors. Generated by immunoSEQ multiplex PCR, the TCRdb table keeps only in-frame clones and is missing some. The repertoire has about 79,000 clones, more than 80% of them found once; the top ten carry approximately 5.1%. Sequenced here: peripheral blood, sampled 44 weeks after starting pembrolizumab. Receptors were obtained from an adult with mismatch repair-deficient cancer.

This rearrangement joins TRBV5-4 to TRBJ2-6; maybe TRBD2 (6 bases). CDR1 and CDR2 from the germline V gene are SGHNT and YYREEE (reference sequence). There are 15 residues in the CDR3. The V end was cut by 4 bases, the J end by 0 bases, with 8 bases between. CDR3 protein: CASSRESSGANVLTF. DNA for the CDR3: TGTGCCAGCAGCCGGGAGAGCTCTGGGGCCAACGTCCTGACTTTC.

This clone occurred once. The chain combines TRBV6-1 with TRBJ2-7; TRBD2 might be the D (5 bases). CDR1 MNHNS and CDR2 SASEGT come from the germline V gene. Deletions cut 1 base from V and 3 bases from J, with 10 bases between. This CDR3 comprises 14 residues. In DNA, the CDR3 is TGTGCCAGCAGTGAAGAGAGGGAGAACTACGAGCAGTACTTC. Translation gives CASSEERENYEQYF.

Concerning this clone: The junction and the germline gene differ at one end; a read error may be behind it. This rearrangement joins TRBV5-4 to TRBJ1-1; D possibly corresponds to TRBD1 (5 bases). The germline gives CDR1 SGHNT, CDR2 YYREEE (reference sequence). This CDR3 spans 13 amino acids. CDR3 protein: CTSSSGQNTEAFF. DNA of the CDR3: TGTACCAGCAGCAGCGGACAGAACACTGAAGCTTTCTTT.

The rearrangement links TRBV29-1 to TRBJ1-1; D not resolved. The length of the CDR3 is 13 residues. The V end was cut by 7 bases, the J end by 1 base, with 13 bases between. CDR1 is SQVTM and CDR2 is ANQGSEA in the germline V gene. This CDR3 is CSATPPANTEAFF. DNA of the CDR3: TGCAGCGCCACTCCCCCAGCGAACACTGAAGCTTTCTTT.

V usage is TRBV5-1 and J usage is TRBJ1-1; possibly TRBD1 for D (6 bases). Germline V gene lookup returns CDR1 SGHRS and CDR2 YFSETQ. The CDR3 is made up of 15 amino acids. V was trimmed by 0 bases and J by 5 bases, leaving 14 bases between them. CDR3 sequence (DNA): TGCGCCAGCAGCTTGGATGGGGGGCCGGGTACTGAAGCTTTCTTT. This translates into CASSLDGGPGTEAFF. Using reference TRBV5-1 and TRBJ1-1 for the parts outside the CDR3, the full variable domain is KAGVTQTPRYLIKTRGQQVTLSCSPISGHRSVSWYQQTPGQGLQFLFEYFSETQRNKGNFPGRFSGRQFSNSRSEMNVSTLELGDSALYLCASSLDGGPGTEAFFGQGTRLTVV.

J is TRBJ1-1 and V is TRBV18, with TRBD1 matching 9 bases. The J segment lost 4 bases and the V segment lost 2 bases, leaving 5 bases of the junction unmatched. The CDR3 has 15 residues. Per germline, CDR1 KGHSH and CDR2 LQKENI. This chain's CDR3 is CASSPLGQGITEAFF. The CDR3 nucleotides are TGTGCCAGCTCACCATTAGGACAGGGGATCACTGAAGCTTTCTTT.

This rearrangement joins TRBV5-4 to TRBJ2-3; 10 bases are a match to TRBD1. The CDR3 sequence is 14 residues long. After removal of 5 bases from V and 5 bases from J, the junction contained 5 bases not matched to a gene. CDR1 and CDR2 from the germline V gene are SGHNT and YYREEE (reference sequence). CDR3 loop: CASRTGGSVDTQYF. The CDR3 DNA follows: TGTGCCAGCAGGACAGGGGGCTCGGTAGATACGCAGTATTTT.

The V and J genes are TRBV6-5 and TRBJ1-1; 10 nucleotides match TRBD1. The V gene end was trimmed by 5 bases and the J gene end by 4 bases; junction bases not matched to a gene: 4. The CDR3 is 14 amino acids. CDR1 is MNHEY and CDR2 is SVGAGI in the germline V gene. CDR3 sequence (DNA): TGTGCCAGCAGTCGACAGGGGGCTAGCACTGAAGCTTTCTTT. Its translation: CASSRQGASTEAFF.

This chain links TRBV18 with TRBJ2-7, with TRBD2 matching 10 bases. The CDR3 loop spans 16 amino acids. V was clipped by 2 bases and J by 5 bases; unmatched bases: 9. CDR1 is KGHSH, CDR2 LQKENI, per germline. CDR3 DNA: TGTGCCAGCTCACCATCCGGGCTAGCGGGAGTAAACGAGCAGTACTTC. It encodes CASSPSGLAGVNEQYF.

The chain is built from TRBV7-3 and TRBJ2-3; 9 nucleotides agree with TRBD2. This CDR3 has 15 residues. V shed 6 bases, J shed 0 bases, and the junction held 4 bases outside the gene matches. Germline V gives CDR1 SGHTA, CDR2 FQGTGA. CDR3 DNA sequence: TGTGCCAGCAGTTTTACTAGCGGGAGCACAGATACGCAGTATTTT. Its protein product is CASSFTSGSTDTQYF.

In its sample, this clone was seen a few times. This chain uses TRBV29-1 with TRBJ2-1; D remains unclear. This CDR3 contains 12 residues. In germline, CDR1 is SQVTM, CDR2 ANQGSEA. The V end lost 4 bases, the J end lost 4 bases, and 8 bases lay between the germline ends. The CDR3 sequence is CSVVERYNEQFF. In DNA, the CDR3 is TGCAGCGTTGTGGAGCGTTACAATGAGCAGTTCTTC.

J is TRBJ2-2 and V is TRBV11-2; D is uncertain. V was pared by 5 bases and J by 4 bases, with 8 bases between. CDR1 is SGHAT and CDR2 is FQNNGV in the germline V gene. The CDR3 totals 13 residues. The CDR3 DNA is TGTGCCAGCAGCCTGGGGTCCACCGGGGAGCTGTTTTTT. It encodes CASSLGSTGELFF.

V and J are TRBV27 and TRBJ2-4; 10 bases map to TRBD1. The CDR3 consists of 16 residues. V gave up 5 bases and J gave up 6 bases; unmatched junction bases: 10. Per the germline V gene, CDR1 is MNHEY and CDR2 is SMNVEV (reference sequence). The CDR3 nucleotides are TGTGCCAGCAGTAGTTCCGGGACAGGGGTTGGAAACATTCAGTACTTC. It codes for CASSSSGTGVGNIQYF.

This rearrangement joins TRBV27 to TRBJ1-5; 9 nucleotides line up with TRBD1. The CDR3 spans 14 residues. Trimming removed 4 bases from V and 5 bases from J; junction bases left unmatched: 3. Per the germline V gene, CDR1 is MNHEY and CDR2 is SMNVEV (reference sequence). CDR3 in DNA: TGTGCCAGCAGTTCCACAGGGGGCTATCAGCCCCAGCATTTT. Encoded protein: CASSSTGGYQPQHF.

J is TRBJ1-4 and V is TRBV7-9, with a tentative D call TRBD1 (6 bases). Germline V lookup: CDR1 SEHNR, CDR2 FQNEAQ (reference sequence). The CDR3 is made up of 15 amino acids. The V gene lost 5 bases and the J gene lost 2 bases, with 12 bases spanning the gap. The CDR3 DNA reads TGTGCCAGCAGCCTCGACAGGATGACTAATGAAAAACTGTTTTTT. This gives the protein CASSLDRMTNEKLFF. The variable domain in full, with the rest retrieved from reference TRBV7-9 and TRBJ1-4, is DTGVSQNPRHKITKRGQNVTFRCDPISEHNRLYWYRQTLGQGPEFLTYFQNEAQLEKSRLLSDRFSAERPKGSFSTLEIQRTEQGDSAMYLCASSLDRMTNEKLFFGSGTQLSVL.

This clone was recorded only once. The rearrangement joins TRBV30 to TRBJ2-7; D not certain. V was clipped by 4 bases and J by 3 bases, with 4 bases between them. The CDR3 length is 10 residues. CDR1 and CDR2 (germline): GTSNPN, SVGIG (reference sequence). The CDR3, as DNA: TGTGCCTGGAAGGACTACGAGCAGTACTTC. This gives the protein CAWKDYEQYF.

V is TRBV5-1 and J is TRBJ2-2; 10 nucleotides agree with TRBD1. This CDR3 is 15 amino acids long. The junction had 4 bases not matched to a gene; V was cut back by 6 bases and J by 2 bases. In germline, CDR1 is SGHRS, CDR2 YFSETQ. CDR3 nucleotides: TGCGCCAGCACAGCGACAGGGGGCAACACCGGGGAGCTGTTTTTT. Its protein product is CASTATGGNTGELFF.

The chain has TRBV5-4 and TRBJ2-1, with 7 bases matching TRBD1. V lost 4 bases to trimming and J lost 7 bases; unmatched junction nucleotides: 11. The CDR3 is 15 residues long. From germline, CDR1 is SGHNT and CDR2 YYREEE (reference sequence). CDR3 DNA: TGTGCCAGCAGCCCCGGGACCAGGGGGTATAATGAGCAGTTCTTC. It codes for CASSPGTRGYNEQFF.

This chain connects TRBV11-2 to TRBJ2-5; 8 bases align to TRBD2. Germline CDR1 is SGHAT and CDR2 is FQNNGV. The CDR3 sequence is 16 residues long. V gave up 5 bases and J gave up 0 bases; unmatched junction bases: 8. The CDR3 DNA sequence: TGTGCCAGCAGCCGAACTAGCGGACATTACCAAGAGACCCAGTACTTC. Its protein is CASSRTSGHYQETQYF.

Of note for this clone: Relative to the germline gene, one junction end is altered; a read error may explain this. V usage is TRBV13 and J usage is TRBJ1-1; D perhaps matches TRBD1 (5 bases). This CDR3 has 14 amino acids. The germline V gene encodes CDR1 PRHDT and CDR2 FYEKMQ (reference sequence). The CDR3 protein is CASSLGWGDTEAFF. The DNA for the CDR3 is TGTGCCAGCAGCCTAGGGTGGGGGGACACTGAAGCTTTCTTT.

This clone was seen ten or more times. The chain employs TRBV7-8 and TRBJ2-1; 7 bases are a match to TRBD2. Germline CDR1 is SGHVS and CDR2 is FQNEAQ. The CDR3 consists of 14 residues. With 5 bases clipped from V and 5 bases from J, the junction kept 6 bases outside the gene matches. CDR3 DNA: TGTGCCAGCAGCCGAAAGCGGGACCACAATGAGCAGTTCTTC. Its protein product is CASSRKRDHNEQFF.